This T cell receptor beta chain was retrieved from a study of T cell responses to AZD1222 COVID-19 vaccine. Whole-study results and caveats: Nearly half of the spike-specific TCRs reportedly recognize variant regions that carry no mutations. With two AZD1222 doses given, Spike-specific TCR breadth and depth both rose. Baseline seropositives among AZD1222 recipients totaled only 5 or 6. Donor demographics were predominantly white British with a female majority; clonal diversity may be underestimated.

Libraries were prepared by immunoSEQ multiplex PCR; TCRdb keeps only in-frame clonotypes and omits some of them. This sample has under 80,000 clones; 81% occur once, and the top ten carry 20% to 30%. A remark on this clone: The antigen remains unidentified.

This CDR3 region has 13 residues. Trimming stripped 4 bases from V and 0 bases from J, with 6 bases between. The receptor was derived from an adult who received the AZD1222 COVID-19 vaccine. The sample was peripheral blood, taken 28 days after the second AZD1222 dose. This chain connects TRBV12-3 or TRBV12-4 to TRBJ1-1; D gene uncertain. The CDR3 DNA is TGTGCCAGCAGTTCTCCCGTGAACACTGAAGCTTTCTTT. Encoded protein: CASSSPVNTEAFF.